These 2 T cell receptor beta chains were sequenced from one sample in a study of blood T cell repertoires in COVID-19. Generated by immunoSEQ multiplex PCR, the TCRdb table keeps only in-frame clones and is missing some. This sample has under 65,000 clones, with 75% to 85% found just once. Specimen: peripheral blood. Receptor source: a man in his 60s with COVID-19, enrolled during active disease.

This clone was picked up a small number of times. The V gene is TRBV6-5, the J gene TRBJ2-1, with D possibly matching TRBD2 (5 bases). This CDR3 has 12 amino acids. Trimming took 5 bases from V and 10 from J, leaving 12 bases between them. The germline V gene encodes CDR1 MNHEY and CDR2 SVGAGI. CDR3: CASSTRGFEQFF. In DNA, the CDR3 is TGTGCCAGCAGTACCCGCGGGTTCGAGCAGTTCTTC.

The CDR3 here is CASSPQRGGSETQYF. For the CDR3, the DNA is TGTGCCAGCAGCCCTCAGCGGGGGGGGTCAGAGACCCAGTACTTC. This chain uses TRBV7-2 with TRBJ2-5; 10 positions agree with TRBD2. The CDR3 totals 15 residues. CDR1 and CDR2 from the germline V gene are SGHTA and FQGNSA. The J segment lost 4 bases and the V segment lost 5 bases, leaving 7 bases of the junction unmatched. Based on the CDR3 plus reference TRBV7-2 and TRBJ2-5, the full variable domain is GAGVSQSPSNKVTEKGKDVELRCDPISGHTALYWYRQSLGQGLEFLIYFQGNSAPDKSGLPSDRFSAERTGGSVSTLTIQRTQQEDSAVYLCASSPQRGGSETQYFGPGTRLLVL.